This T cell receptor (beta chain) is from a study of identical twins. The ends were cut back, 8 bases at V and 5 bases at J, with 22 bases in the middle. This CDR3 is built from 16 residues. Germline-derived CDR1 and CDR2 are SGHVS and FQNEAQ. This clonotype has ten or more counts. The antigen is not known. Study-wide results and limits: Without tracking the same donors, conclusions rested on cross-sectional statistical analysis.

A single record per CDR3 protein comes from TCRdb applying MiXCR to the 5' RACE reads. This sample has some 560,000 distinct CDR3 sequences, with more than 9% found just once. The data also belong to a second study, concerning yellow fever vaccine responses in identical twins.

V and J are TRBV7-8 and TRBJ1-5; D might be TRBD1 (5 bases). The sequenced sample was PBMCs. This sequence originates from a woman aged 18 to 35 in good health. The CDR3 DNA sequence: TGTGCCAGCTCCACCGAGGGACCGTCGAGGGATCAGCCCCAGCATTTT. Protein product: CASSTEGPSRDQPQHF. The variable domain in full, completed from reference TRBV7-8 and TRBJ1-5, reads GAGVSQSPRYKVAKRGQDVALRCDPISGHVSLFWYQQALGQGPEFLTYFQNEAQLDKSGLPSDRFFAERPEGSVSTLKIQRTQQEDSAVYLCASSTEGPSRDQPQHFGDGTRLSIL.